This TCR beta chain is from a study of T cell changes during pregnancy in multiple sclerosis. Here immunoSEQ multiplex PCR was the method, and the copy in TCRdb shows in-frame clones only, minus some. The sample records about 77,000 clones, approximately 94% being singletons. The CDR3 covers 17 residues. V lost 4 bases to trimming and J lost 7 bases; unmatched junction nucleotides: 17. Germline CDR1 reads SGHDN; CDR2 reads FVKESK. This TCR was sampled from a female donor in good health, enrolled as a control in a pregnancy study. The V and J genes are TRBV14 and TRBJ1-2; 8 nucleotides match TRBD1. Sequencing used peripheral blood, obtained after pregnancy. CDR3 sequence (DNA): TGTGCCAGCAGCCTGGCCGTAACAGGGGACAGGATTGGTGGCTACACCTTC. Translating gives CASSLAVTGDRIGGYTF.